This TCR beta chain came from a study of cytomegalovirus exposure and HLA in healthy donors. Whole-study results and caveats: In a later analysis, V- and J-gene trimming of beta chains associated with a DCLRE1C missense variant, replicated independently. Near-uniform donor sequencing depth was presumed by presence/absence analyses. Judged likely to be a sequencing artifact was a cluster of highly shared sequence variants.

The PCR contained 60 Vbeta and 13 Jbeta primers. TCRdb's copy holds only in-frame clones and misses some; the assay was immunoSEQ multiplex PCR. The table has under 250,000 clones, about four fifths seen once. Regarding this clone: Its antigen remains unknown.

Germline V CDR1 and CDR2: MNHNY, SVGAGI (reference sequence). The CDR3 consists of 13 residues. J was trimmed by 4 bases and V by 4 bases; bases with no gene match: 2. This sequence was found in a woman between 45 and 65 years old in good health and CMV-seropositive. J is TRBJ1-1 and V is TRBV6-6, with TRBD1 matching 8 bases. Material for sequencing was PBMCs. DNA of the CDR3: TGTGCCAGCAGTTTTGGACAGGGCACTGAAGCTTTCTTT. This translates into CASSFGQGTEAFF.